The entry below gives a single T cell receptor (beta chain) sequence along with its context. These data come from a study of CD8+ T cells in alopecia areata. Treatment noted: oral pan-JAK inhibitor, 5-10 mg twice daily. RNA extraction and reverse transcription yielded cDNA as sequencing template. The method was immunoSEQ multiplex PCR; TCRdb's version includes in-frame clones alone and lacks a portion of them. The table has around 150,000 clones, about 71% seen once. The germline CDR1 and CDR2 sequences are MGHDK and SYGVNS. This CDR3 contains 16 residues. V was pared by 3 bases and J by 9 bases, with 11 bases of the junction left unmatched.

The chain has TRBV25-1 and TRBJ1-6; 7 nucleotides agree with TRBD1. Sequences were derived from CD4+ T cells sorted from blood, sampled at week 4, from a patient treated with tofacitinib. This sequence originates from a human donor with alopecia areata. DNA of the CDR3: TGTGCCAGCAGTGAGGTCGGCAGGGGGATTCCTTCACCCCTCCACTTT. Protein product: CASSEVGRGIPSPLHF.